This record covers a single TCR beta chain. These data originate in a study of blood T cell repertoires in COVID-19. TCRdb's table, derived via immunoSEQ multiplex PCR, lists solely in-frame clones and lacks some. The profile shows approximately 240,000 clones, 65% to 90% of them singletons. V lost 7 bases to trimming and J lost 2 bases, with 11 bases between them. CDR3 length: 13 residues. From germline, CDR1 is LNHDA and CDR2 SQIVND (reference sequence). Sequencing used peripheral blood. The chain links TRBV19 to TRBJ2-5; TRBD2 might be the D (6 bases). The TCR originated in a middle-aged woman who had recovered from COVID-19. CDR3 amino acids: CASTTGVQETQYF. In DNA, the CDR3 is TGTGCCAGTACCACGGGGGTTCAAGAGACCCAGTACTTC. Full variable domain (missing parts from reference TRBV19 and TRBJ2-5): DGGITQSPKYLFRKEGQNVTLSCEQNLNHDAMYWYRQDPGQGLRLIYYSQIVNDFQKGDIAEGYSVSREKKESFPLTVTSAQKNPTAFYLCASTTGVQETQYFGPGTRLLVL.